Each of the 22 T cell receptor beta chains below was sequenced from the same sample in a study of blood T cell repertoires in COVID-19. Only in-frame clones appear in the TCRdb table, and some are missing; sequencing was by immunoSEQ multiplex PCR. The sample shows more than 110,000 clones, about three quarters of them seen only once. Sequencing was performed on peripheral blood. These TCRs come from a man older than 75 with acute or convalescent COVID-19.

V usage is TRBV7-2 and J usage is TRBJ2-2, with 13 bases that match TRBD2. The germline gives CDR1 SGHTA, CDR2 FQGNSA. V shed 5 bases and J 5 bases; nucleotides not matched to a gene: 8. The CDR3 loop spans 17 amino acids. In DNA, the CDR3 is TGTGCCAGCAGCCCACCGGGACTAGCGGGGATTACCGGGGAGCTGTTTTTT. It encodes CASSPPGLAGITGELFF.

This chain uses TRBV28 with TRBJ2-2; D possibly corresponds to TRBD1 (6 bases). The CDR3 runs to 16 residues. Germline assignment: CDR1 MDHEN and CDR2 SYDVKM. Trimming removed 3 bases at V and 3 bases at J, with 14 bases between. The CDR3, as DNA: TGTGCCAGCAGTTTGATTGTGCCAGGGGACACCGGGGAGCTGTTTTTT. This translates into CASSLIVPGDTGELFF.

This chain connects TRBV3-1 (or the pseudogene TRBV3-2) to TRBJ1-4; D possibly corresponds to TRBD1 (5 bases). The V gene's germline CDR1 is LGHDT and CDR2 YNNKEL (reference sequence). Trimming cost V 0 bases and J 5 bases, with 13 bases left between them. The CDR3 has 16 amino acids. CDR3 sequence: CASSQDIGTENEKLFF. The CDR3 coding sequence is TGTGCCAGCAGCCAAGATATCGGGACTGAGAATGAAAAACTGTTTTTT.

The chain uses TRBV29-1 and TRBJ2-2, with TRBD1 matching over 9 bases. Germline CDR1 is SQVTM and CDR2 is ANQGSEA. V gave up 7 bases and J gave up 3 bases; unmatched junction bases: 6. The CDR3 extends over 14 amino acids. DNA of the CDR3: TGCAGCGCCGCCCGGGACAGGGACACCGGGGAGCTGTTTTTT. Residues: CSAARDRDTGELFF.

The chain carries TRBV7-2 and TRBJ1-5, with D maybe TRBD1 (5 bases). The germline V gene encodes CDR1 SGHTA and CDR2 FQGNSA. V dropped 5 bases and J dropped 0 bases, with 11 bases sitting between them. This CDR3 comprises 15 residues. The CDR3 loop is CASSHTGYSNQPQHF. The CDR3 region has the DNA TGTGCCAGCAGCCATACAGGATATAGCAATCAGCCCCAGCATTTT.

The chain carries TRBV5-1 and TRBJ2-1, with 8 bases fitting TRBD1. Germline V gene data show CDR1 as SGHRS and CDR2 as YFSETQ. The CDR3 loop spans 16 amino acids. Germline trimming cut 4 bases from V and 10 bases from J; bases unmatched to any gene: 16. CDR3 coding DNA: TGCGCCAGCAGCCGCAATACGGGACAGGCCTTATCGGAGCAGTTCTTC. Translated, it gives CASSRNTGQALSEQFF.

The chain couples TRBV11-3 to TRBJ2-7, with D perhaps matching TRBD2 (5 bases). This CDR3 region has 14 residues. CDR1 is SGHNT, CDR2 YENEEA, per germline. The V end lost 3 bases, the J end lost 3 bases, and 12 bases lay between the germline ends. This chain's CDR3 is CASSLNSGNYEQYF. DNA for the CDR3: TGTGCCAGCAGCTTGAACTCGGGGAACTACGAGCAGTACTTC.

V is TRBV5-6 and J is TRBJ2-4, with D possibly matching TRBD2 (5 bases). With 2 bases removed from V and 5 bases from J, the gap between germline ends came to 17 bases. The CDR3 contains 16 residues. Looked up from germline, CDR1 is SGHDT and CDR2 is YYEEEE. Here the CDR3 reads CASSFRQRGLQNIQYF. The CDR3 coding sequence is TGTGCCAGCAGCTTCCGGCAGAGAGGGCTACAAAACATTCAGTACTTC.

J is TRBJ2-2 and V is TRBV10-3, with 7 bases lining up with TRBD2. V lost 3 bases to trimming and J lost 1 base; unmatched junction nucleotides: 8. The CDR3 runs to 17 residues. Germline V gene lookup returns CDR1 ENHRY and CDR2 SYGVKD. CDR3 sequence reads: CAISDRRSGGNTGELFF. CDR3 DNA: TGTGCCATCAGTGACCGTAGATCGGGGGGGAACACCGGGGAGCTGTTTTTT.

This clone was counted a few times. The chain has TRBV5-4 and TRBJ1-6; 7 bases fit TRBD1. CDR1 SGHNT and CDR2 YYREEE come from the germline V gene (reference sequence). The V segment lost 4 bases and the J segment 4 bases; nucleotides outside the gene matches: 2. The CDR3 length is 14 residues. The CDR3 spells CASSAGGYNSPLHF. The CDR3 DNA reads TGTGCCAGCAGCGCAGGGGGGTATAATTCACCCCTCCACTTT.

The chain recombines TRBV7-2 with TRBJ1-2, with 12 bases identical to TRBD1. Looked up from germline, CDR1 is SGHTA and CDR2 is FQGNSA. This CDR3 contains 17 residues. Losses at the gene ends were 5 bases for V and 6 bases for J; bases not matched to a gene: 13. DNA for the CDR3: TGTGCCAGCAGCCTAGGCGGGGACAGGGGGCTTTTGGATGGCTACACCTTC. Its translation is CASSLGGDRGLLDGYTF.

The CDR3: CASSLSRGSSWVSNEKLFF. Written as DNA, the CDR3 is TGTGCCAGCAGCCTCAGCAGGGGGTCATCGTGGGTTTCTAATGAAAAACTGTTTTTT. The V call is TRBV28, the J call TRBJ1-4; 7 nucleotides agree with TRBD1. With 6 bases clipped from V and 3 bases from J, the junction kept 19 bases outside the gene matches. From germline, CDR1 is MDHEN and CDR2 SYDVKM. This CDR3 has 19 residues.

V and J are TRBV12-3 or TRBV12-4 and TRBJ1-2; 9 nucleotides agree with TRBD1. Unmatched junction bases numbered 7, after V lost 5 bases and J lost 12 bases. This CDR3 comprises 12 residues. CDR3 coding DNA: TGTGCCAGCAGTACCCGGGACAGGGACCACACCTTC. Its protein is CASSTRDRDHTF.

V is TRBV24-1 and J is TRBJ2-1; 8 nucleotides align to TRBD2. Germline V gives CDR1 KGHDR, CDR2 SFDVKD. The CDR3 is 15 residues long. J gave up 5 bases and V 6 bases, and 8 bases lay outside the gene matches. For the CDR3, the DNA is TGTGCCACCAGTCGAGACGGGGGGGGTAACAATGAGCAGTTCTTC. Encoded protein: CATSRDGGGNNEQFF.

The V and J genes are TRBV7-6 and TRBJ2-7, with a tentative D call TRBD2 (5 bases). This CDR3 is 15 amino acids long. Trimming removed 1 base from V and 5 bases from J, with 15 bases in between. The germline V gene has CDR1 SGHVS and CDR2 FNYEAQ. CDR3 amino acids: CASSLELDRFNEQYF. The CDR3 nucleotides read TGTGCCAGCAGCTTAGAACTAGATAGGTTCAACGAGCAGTACTTC.

The chain employs TRBV30 and TRBJ2-7; D gene uncertain. V lost 0 bases, J lost 3 bases, and 6 bases lay in between. This CDR3 has 12 residues. Germline V gene sequence: CDR1 GTSNPN, CDR2 SVGIG (reference sequence). The CDR3 region has the DNA TGTGCCTGGAGTGTACAGAGCTACGAGCAGTACTTC. Its protein is CAWSVQSYEQYF.

V and J are TRBV6-2 or TRBV6-3 and TRBJ2-6; no clear D gene. Trimming cost V 4 bases and J 3 bases, with 13 bases left between them. The V gene's germline CDR1 is MNHEY and CDR2 SVGEGT. The CDR3 is 16 amino acids. CDR3 sequence (DNA): TGTGCCAGCAGTTCAAAAGCTTTTCTTGGGGCCAACGTCCTGACTTTC. This gives the protein CASSSKAFLGANVLTF.

V usage is TRBV29-1 and J usage is TRBJ2-7, with TRBD2 matching 8 bases. Unmatched junction bases numbered 4, after V lost 3 bases and J lost 3 bases. CDR3 size: 13 residues. CDR1 and CDR2 from the germline V gene are SQVTM and ANQGSEA. CDR3 in DNA: TGCAGCGTTGAGGCCGGGACTAGCTACGAGCAGTACTTC. This sequence encodes CSVEAGTSYEQYF.

This chain connects TRBV24-1 to TRBJ1-2; TRBD1 matches at 8 bases. The V gene's germline CDR1 is KGHDR and CDR2 SFDVKD. V lost 9 bases, J lost 2 bases, and 13 bases stayed unmatched. The CDR3 runs to 16 residues. The CDR3 sequence is CATAPNPGTGNYGYTF. Here the CDR3 DNA reads TGTGCCACCGCCCCCAACCCCGGGACAGGCAACTATGGCTACACCTTC.

The chain links TRBV18 to TRBJ1-5; 8 nucleotides match TRBD1. V was clipped by 2 bases and J by 9 bases; unmatched bases: 6. This CDR3 has 14 amino acids. CDR1 is KGHSH, CDR2 LQKENI, per germline. In DNA, the CDR3 is TGTGCCAGCTCACCAGGGACAGGCGAGGGGCCCCAGCATTTT. Residues: CASSPGTGEGPQHF.

The chain is built from TRBV5-4 and TRBJ2-2, with 7 nucleotides matching TRBD1. V lost 0 bases to trimming and J lost 4 bases; unmatched junction nucleotides: 6. Germline V gene data show CDR1 as SGHNT and CDR2 as YYREEE (reference sequence). The CDR3 totals 16 residues. For the CDR3, the DNA is TGTGCCAGCAGCTTGGAGATCAGGGGGTTCACCGGGGAGCTGTTTTTT. This gives the protein CASSLEIRGFTGELFF.

CDR3 DNA: TGTGCCAGCAGGGACTTGGACAGGGGAGGTGAAAAACTGTTTTTT. It translates to CASRDLDRGGEKLFF. The V call is TRBV27, the J call TRBJ1-4, with TRBD1 matching 9 bases. The CDR3 is 15 amino acids. The germline V gene encodes CDR1 MNHEY and CDR2 SMNVEV (reference sequence). Trimming took 6 bases from V and 7 from J; bases not matched to a gene: 9.